The 15 T cell receptor beta chains reported below all come from one sample, sequenced in a study of radiotherapy plus CTLA-4 blockade in lung cancer. Sequencing was performed with immunoSEQ multiplex PCR; in TCRdb, only in-frame clones are kept and a portion is missing. The sample contains 90,000 or so clones, approximately 86% of which appear only once. The sequencing used peripheral blood, collected from a patient treated with radiotherapy plus ipilimumab. The receptors were gathered from a human donor with non-small cell lung cancer who had a partial response to radiotherapy plus ipilimumab.

The chain uses TRBV6-1 and TRBJ1-2; D not resolved. Germline V gives CDR1 MNHNS, CDR2 SASEGT. V dropped 3 bases and J dropped 8 bases, with 16 bases sitting between them. The CDR3 spans 14 residues. CDR3 region: CASSDRTMVQGYTF. CDR3 DNA: TGTGCCAGCAGTGACAGAACTATGGTTCAAGGCTACACCTTC.

This chain uses TRBV28 with TRBJ1-1; unclear D gene. This CDR3 spans 14 amino acids. The V gene lost 5 bases and the J gene lost 0 bases, with 10 bases spanning the gap. Germline V CDR1 and CDR2: MDHEN, SYDVKM. The CDR3 loop is CASSPPLLNTEAFF. DNA of the CDR3: TGTGCCAGCAGTCCTCCGTTGTTGAACACTGAAGCTTTCTTT.

This chain joins TRBV7-2 and TRBJ2-5, with D tentatively TRBD2 (6 bases). The CDR3 contains 15 residues. Germline V CDR1 and CDR2: SGHTA, FQGNSA. V dropped 6 bases and J dropped 5 bases, with 19 bases sitting between them. CDR3 region: CASRRDWGGGETQYF. The CDR3 DNA is TGTGCCAGCAGACGGGACTGGGGCGGAGGGGAGACCCAGTACTTC.

The CDR3: CASSEQGGRNEQFF. The DNA of the CDR3 is TGTGCCAGCAGTGAACAGGGCGGGAGGAATGAGCAGTTCTTC. The chain links TRBV6-1 to TRBJ2-1; 8 bases agree with TRBD2. The germline V gene has CDR1 MNHNS and CDR2 SASEGT. The CDR3 has 14 amino acids. With V trimmed by 2 bases and J by 7 bases, 4 bases remained unmatched.

This clone was seen a handful of times. This sequence joins TRBV28 and TRBJ2-7; D unclear. Germline CDR1 MDHEN, CDR2 SYDVKM. The CDR3 covers 11 residues. Deletions cut 6 bases from V and 6 bases from J, with 9 bases between. The CDR3 here is CASRQSVEQYF. The CDR3 DNA reads as TGTGCCAGCAGGCAAAGCGTCGAGCAGTACTTC.

This clone was seen only once. This chain links TRBV28 with TRBJ2-7, with 8 bases fitting TRBD1. Trimming cost V 6 bases and J 5 bases; bases outside gene matches: 9. CDR3 size: 14 residues. Germline V gives CDR1 MDHEN, CDR2 SYDVKM. CDR3 bases: TGTGCCAGCAGCTCCGGACAGGGAGCCCACGAGCAGTACGTC. The encoded protein is CASSSGQGAHEQYV.

This chain joins TRBV6-5 and TRBJ1-5; tentatively, D is TRBD1 (5 bases). The germline CDR1 and CDR2 sequences are MNHEY and SVGAGI. Trimming removed 7 bases from V and 2 bases from J, with 6 bases in between. There are 12 residues in the CDR3. CDR3 DNA sequence: TGTGCCAGCACGACAGGCAATCAGCCCCAGCATTTT. It specifies CASTTGNQPQHF.

This clone came up a few times. The chain carries TRBV18 and TRBJ2-7; D is ambiguous. The CDR3 has 14 amino acids. With 2 bases removed from V and 0 bases from J, the gap between germline ends came to 8 bases. Germline assignment: CDR1 KGHSH and CDR2 LQKENI. The CDR3 bases are TGTGCCAGCTCACCATCCAGAAGCTCCTACGAGCAGTACTTC. Amino acids: CASSPSRSSYEQYF.

The chain joins TRBV2 to TRBJ2-5; 9 bases match TRBD1. The J call may not be correct, given that the DNA end is closer to TRBJ2-7. This CDR3 is built from 13 residues. Per the germline V gene, CDR1 is SNHLY and CDR2 is FYNNEI. The chain's CDR3 is CASSSDRGGEQYF. The CDR3, as DNA: TGTGCCAGCAGCTCAGACAGGGGGGGCGAGCAGTACTTC.

The chain joins TRBV30 to TRBJ2-3; a weak D match, TRBD2 (6 bases). Germline V lookup: CDR1 GTSNPN, CDR2 SVGIG (reference sequence). CDR3 length: 14 amino acids. Trimming pared 4 bases from V and 2 bases from J, leaving 13 bases between. The CDR3 nucleotides read TGTGCCTGGATGGAGGGTTTGTCCACAGATACGCAGTATTTT. This translates into CAWMEGLSTDTQYF.

This sequence joins TRBV29-1 and TRBJ1-4; 7 nucleotides line up with TRBD1. Trimming took 4 bases from V and 5 from J; bases not matched to a gene: 10. The germline V gene has CDR1 SQVTM and CDR2 ANQGSEA. CDR3 size: 15 residues. The CDR3 DNA follows: TGCAGCGTTGTTGTATCCGGGACAGTCAATGAAAAACTGTTTTTT. Translated: CSVVVSGTVNEKLFF.

This chain connects TRBV28 to TRBJ1-5; D unresolved. V gave up 4 bases and J gave up 2 bases, with 15 bases separating them. From germline, CDR1 is MDHEN and CDR2 SYDVKM. This CDR3 has 16 residues. The chain's CDR3 is CASSSPSGWGNQPQHF. The CDR3 bases are TGTGCCAGCAGTTCCCCTTCCGGGTGGGGCAATCAGCCCCAGCATTTT.

V is TRBV19 and J is TRBJ2-7; 7 nucleotides agree with TRBD2. V lost 8 bases to trimming and J lost 6 bases; unmatched junction nucleotides: 31. Germline loops: CDR1 LNHDA, CDR2 SQIVND (reference sequence). The CDR3 runs 20 residues. CDR3 coding DNA: TGTGCCAGTCTCCCCCGGACGGGTAGTAGCGGGCAAGAGGAGCTAGGCGAGCAGTACGTC. Its translation: CASLPRTGSSGQEELGEQYV.

The V and J genes are TRBV6-1 and TRBJ2-5; the match to TRBD2 covers 16 bases. V shed 10 bases, J shed 10 bases, and the junction held 12 bases outside the gene matches. This CDR3 is built from 15 residues. Germline V gives CDR1 MNHNS, CDR2 SASEGT. The CDR3 nucleotides read TGTGCCACCCGCCCCGGGACTAGCGGGAGGGTAGACCAGTACTTC. Translated, it gives CATRPGTSGRVDQYF.

The rearrangement joins TRBV7-3 to TRBJ1-1; 8 positions match TRBD1. Germline CDR1 and CDR2: SGHTA and FQGTGA. The V segment lost 3 bases and the J segment 4 bases; nucleotides outside the gene matches: 1. CDR3 length: 13 residues. The CDR3 region has the DNA TGTGCCAGCAGCTTGGACAGGGCCACTGAAGCTTTCTTT. Its protein is CASSLDRATEAFF.